The rows below give T cell receptor beta chains drawn from one sample of a study of shared clonotypes between healthy human individuals. Assay used: immunoSEQ multiplex PCR; TCRdb lists only in-frame clones, some missing. The table includes millions of clones, over 85% detected once. Sequencing input: naive CD4+ T cells sorted from blood. These receptors were taken from a man aged 18 to 29 in good health. CDR3s include the opening cysteine and the closing phenylalanine or tryptophan. Fields, in order: CDR3 DNA, CDR3 protein, clone size, D gene, J gene, V gene. A D gene is named only where the DNA matches it firmly. Where a row states a size, it is once, few, many or the class of an expanded clone; other rows omit it.

cdr3_nt: TGTGCCAGCAGCTTAGTGTCTCAACCAGAAGGGCAGTTCTTC
cdr3_aa: CASSLVSQPEGQFF
clone_size: NA
d_call: NA
j_call: TRBJ2-1
v_call: TRBV7-2

cdr3_nt: TGTGCCAGCAGCACCCGGGGAGTCGGAAATGAAAAACTGTTTTTT
cdr3_aa: CASSTRGVGNEKLFF
clone_size: NA
d_call: NA
j_call: TRBJ1-4
v_call: TRBV7-9

cdr3_nt: TGTGCCTGGAGACCCGGAGGGGCCAACGTCCTGACTTTC
cdr3_aa: CAWRPGGANVLTF
clone_size: once
d_call: NA
j_call: TRBJ2-6
v_call: TRBV30

cdr3_nt: TGTGCCAGCAGCCCTCCCTCAGCGACCCTCTCCTACAATGAGCAGTTCTTC
cdr3_aa: CASSPPSATLSYNEQFF
clone_size: NA
d_call: NA
j_call: TRBJ2-1
v_call: TRBV9

cdr3_nt: TGTGCCAGCAGTGGAAAACAGGGCGGGAACAATCAGCCCCAGCATTTT
cdr3_aa: CASSGKQGGNNQPQHF
clone_size: NA
d_call: NA
j_call: TRBJ1-5
v_call: TRBV6-1

cdr3_nt: TGTGCCAGCAGCTTATCTGGGGGGGTGGCGTCCGGCACAGATACGCAGTATTTT
cdr3_aa: CASSLSGGVASGTDTQYF
clone_size: once
d_call: TRBD2
j_call: TRBJ2-3
v_call: TRBV11-2

cdr3_nt: TGTGCCAGTAGACTAGCGGGAGTAGAGACCCAGTACTTC
cdr3_aa: CASRLAGVETQYF
clone_size: few
d_call: TRBD2
j_call: TRBJ2-5
v_call: TRBV19

cdr3_nt: TGTGCCAGCACCCCCAGCTCAGCTAACTATGGCTACACCTTC
cdr3_aa: CASTPSSANYGYTF
clone_size: NA
d_call: NA
j_call: TRBJ1-2
v_call: TRBV18

cdr3_nt: TGTGCCTGGAATGTAGGACCGGAGGGTTCACCCCTCCACTTT
cdr3_aa: CAWNVGPEGSPLHF
clone_size: NA
d_call: NA
j_call: TRBJ1-6
v_call: TRBV30

cdr3_nt: TGCGCCAGCAGCAGAGCCCGTCTTAATGAAAAACTGTTTTTT
cdr3_aa: CASSRARLNEKLFF
clone_size: few
d_call: NA
j_call: TRBJ1-4
v_call: TRBV4-1

cdr3_nt: TGTGCCAGCAGCTTATTCCCGCTACTATCATACAATGAGCAGTTCTTC
cdr3_aa: CASSLFPLLSYNEQFF
clone_size: NA
d_call: NA
j_call: TRBJ2-1
v_call: TRBV7-9

cdr3_nt: TGTGCCAGCAGTGCCGCAGGGGGCGGCTACGAGCAGTACTTC
cdr3_aa: CASSAAGGGYEQYF
clone_size: NA
d_call: TRBD1
j_call: TRBJ2-7
v_call: TRBV2

cdr3_nt: TGCGCCAGCAGCTACCAGGGGGGAGATACGCAGTATTTT
cdr3_aa: CASSYQGGDTQYF
clone_size: NA
d_call: NA
j_call: TRBJ2-3
v_call: TRBV5-1

cdr3_nt: TGTGCCAGCTCACCAGGGGTCATGAACACTGAAGCTTTCTTT
cdr3_aa: CASSPGVMNTEAFF
clone_size: few
d_call: NA
j_call: TRBJ1-1
v_call: TRBV18

cdr3_nt: TGTGCCAGCAGTGACGACAGGGCTACCCTCGGTTCACCCCTCCACTTT
cdr3_aa: CASSDDRATLGSPLHF
clone_size: NA
d_call: TRBD1
j_call: TRBJ1-6
v_call: TRBV2

cdr3_nt: TGTGCCATCAGTGTAGGGGGGACAGCAAACTATGGCTACACCTTC
cdr3_aa: CAISVGGTANYGYTF
clone_size: NA
d_call: TRBD1
j_call: TRBJ1-2
v_call: TRBV10-3

cdr3_nt: TGTGCCAGCAGCTTATCCCGGACGGGCCCTGGGGCGGGGGCCAACGTCCTGACTTTC
cdr3_aa: CASSLSRTGPGAGANVLTF
clone_size: NA
d_call: NA
j_call: TRBJ2-6
v_call: TRBV7-6

cdr3_nt: TGTGCAAGTCGCTCGTATCGGCGGAGCTCCTACAATGAGCAGTTCTTC
cdr3_aa: CASRSYRRSSYNEQFF
clone_size: NA
d_call: NA
j_call: TRBJ2-1
v_call: TRBV12-2

cdr3_nt: TGTGCCAGCAGCAAACAAGCGGGAGATGGCTACAATGAGCAGTTCTTC
cdr3_aa: CASSKQAGDGYNEQFF
clone_size: NA
d_call: TRBD2
j_call: TRBJ2-1
v_call: TRBV11-3

cdr3_nt: TGCGCCAGCAGTGAGGGGTACAATGAGCAGTTCTTC
cdr3_aa: CASSEGYNEQFF
clone_size: NA
d_call: NA
j_call: TRBJ2-1
v_call: TRBV10-1